Sequencing of this T cell receptor (beta chain) was carried out in a study of blood T cells in healthy people across ages. The authors ran a second PCR of 7 to 11 cycles using a sample-barcoded 5' primer and a J-beta primer mix. With 12 random nucleotides, a template-switch adaptor tagged each individual cDNA molecule. TCRdb reprocessed the 5' RACE reads via MiXCR and lists one record per CDR3 protein. The sample carries fewer than 950,000 distinct CDR3 sequences, around 36% recorded once. J was trimmed by 6 bases and V by 2 bases; bases with no gene match: 1. The CDR3 spans 14 residues. Germline V gene lookup returns CDR1 KGHSH and CDR2 LQKENI.

This chain uses TRBV18 with TRBJ1-4; 9 nucleotides agree with TRBD1. This TCR derives from a man between 18 and 35 years old in good health. The sequencing sample was made of blood. The CDR3 bases are TGTGCCAGCTCACCAAGGGACAGGGATGAAAAACTGTTTTTT. Translating gives CASSPRDRDEKLFF.